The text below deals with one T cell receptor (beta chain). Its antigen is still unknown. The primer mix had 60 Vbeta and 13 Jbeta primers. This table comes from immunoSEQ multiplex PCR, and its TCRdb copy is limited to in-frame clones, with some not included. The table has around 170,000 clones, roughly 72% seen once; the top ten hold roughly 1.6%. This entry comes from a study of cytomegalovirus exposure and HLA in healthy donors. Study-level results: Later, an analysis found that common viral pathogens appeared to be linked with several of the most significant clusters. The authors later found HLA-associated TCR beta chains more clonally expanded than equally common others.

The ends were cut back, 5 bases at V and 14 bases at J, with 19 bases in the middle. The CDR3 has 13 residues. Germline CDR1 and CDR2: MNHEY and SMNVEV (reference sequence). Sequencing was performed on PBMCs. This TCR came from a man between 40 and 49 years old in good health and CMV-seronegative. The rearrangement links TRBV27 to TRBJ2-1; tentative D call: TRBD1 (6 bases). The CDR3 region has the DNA TGTGCCAGCAGTCCGTTTCAGGGAGCAGGGGAGTTCTTC. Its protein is CASSPFQGAGEFF.